The 13 T cell receptor beta chains presented below share a single source sample, sequenced in a study of T cells in Graves' hyperthyroidism and ophthalmopathy. Amplified regions were TCR beta CDR3 sequences from RNA transcripts. First-round RT-PCR with HTBI primers amplified the TCR CDR3 region. TCRdb reanalysed the multiplex PCR reads using MiXCR and keeps one entry per CDR3 protein. Here the sample spans about 350,000 distinct CDR3 sequences, approximately 18% being singletons. The specimen was blood. The receptor set was obtained from a woman aged 40 to 55 with Graves' ophthalmopathy.

Ten or more counts support this clonotype. The chain joins TRBV2 to TRBJ1-2; D unclear. Germline CDR1 and CDR2: SNHLY and FYNNEI. This CDR3 region has 12 residues. The germline V and J ends were trimmed by 7 bases and 6 bases, with 12 bases remaining between them. This chain's CDR3 is CASIPGGHGYTF. The CDR3 DNA reads TGTGCCAGCATCCCCGGCGGCCATGGCTACACCTTC.

This clonotype appeared many times. V and J are TRBV24-1 and TRBJ2-5; TRBD2 matches 11 bases. CDR1 KGHDR and CDR2 SFDVKD come from the germline V gene. V trimming: 4 bases; J trimming: 5 bases; junction bases outside the gene matches: 8. CDR3 length: 16 amino acids. CDR3 amino acids: CATSEPLAGVGETQYF. The CDR3 DNA follows: TGTGCCACCAGTGAACCACTAGCGGGAGTAGGGGAGACCCAGTACTTC.

This clonotype was picked up many times. The rearrangement joins TRBV30 to TRBJ1-1; TRBD1 might be the D (5 bases). Deletions cut 3 bases from V and 5 bases from J, with 13 bases between. The CDR3 contains 13 residues. CDR1 and CDR2 (germline): GTSNPN, SVGIG (reference sequence). The CDR3: CAWREGQGTEAFF. For the CDR3, the DNA is TGTGCCTGGAGGGAGGGGCAAGGGACTGAAGCTTTCTTT.

At least ten counts were recorded for this clonotype. In DNA form, the CDR3 reads TGTGCCAGCAGTGCACCCCCCGGGACAGGGGGCGTAGGGTCCTACAATGAGCAGTTCTTC. Encoded protein: CASSAPPGTGGVGSYNEQFF. This sequence joins TRBV6-1 and TRBJ2-1; 12 bases align to TRBD1. The germline V gene encodes CDR1 MNHNS and CDR2 SASEGT. V trimming: 4 bases; J trimming: 1 base; junction bases outside the gene matches: 14. There are 20 residues in the CDR3.

This clonotype was observed many times. The gene calls are TRBV24-1 and TRBJ1-1; the match to TRBD1 covers 8 bases. The CDR3 loop spans 14 amino acids. The germline V gene encodes CDR1 KGHDR and CDR2 SFDVKD. Germline trimming cut 3 bases from V and 4 bases from J; bases unmatched to any gene: 3. The DNA for the CDR3 is TGTGCCACCAGTGATCGACAGGGGAGCACTGAAGCTTTCTTT. Translation gives CATSDRQGSTEAFF.

This clonotype came up many times. The junction departs from germline at one end; a sequencing error may be responsible. The rearrangement uses TRBV11-2 and TRBJ1-3; D is possibly TRBD1 (5 bases). This CDR3 is 16 amino acids long. CDR1 and CDR2 (germline): SGHAT, FQNNGV. The CDR3 DNA reads as TGTGCCAGCAGCTTAGATATCGGACAAACCAGAAATACCATATATTTT. This translates into CASSLDIGQTRNTIYF.

As DNA, the CDR3 is TGTGCCAGCAGTGAACAGGCGGTGGGATTGTCCGAGCAGTACTTC. Protein product: CASSEQAVGLSEQYF. The V gene is TRBV6-1, the J gene TRBJ2-7, with D uncertain. The germline V gene encodes CDR1 MNHNS and CDR2 SASEGT. The CDR3 spans 15 residues. Trimming cost V 2 bases and J 6 bases, with 17 bases left between them.

The chain employs TRBV20-1 and TRBJ1-5; D uncertain. Trimming removed 0 bases at V and 4 bases at J, with 7 bases between. CDR1 DFQATT and CDR2 SNEGSKA come from the germline V gene (reference sequence). CDR3 length equals 13 residues. The CDR3 sequence is CSARDSGNQPQHF. Written as DNA, the CDR3 is TGCAGTGCTAGAGATTCGGGTAATCAGCCCCAGCATTTT.

This clonotype came up a few times. This may be a read error: a much more frequent sequence differs by one nucleotide. CDR3 bases: TGTGCCAGCAGCTTCCCCGGGAGAAGTTACGAGCAGTACTTC. It yields the protein CASSFPGRSYEQYF. The chain joins TRBV11-2 to TRBJ2-7, with D possibly TRBD2 on 6 matching bases. V was clipped by 3 bases and J by 4 bases, with 13 bases between them. There are 14 residues in the CDR3. The germline CDR1 and CDR2 sequences are SGHAT and FQNNGV.

This sequence joins TRBV6-1 and TRBJ2-7, with 9 bases aligning to TRBD2. The CDR3 is 14 amino acids. CDR1 MNHNS and CDR2 SASEGT come from the germline V gene. V trimming: 6 bases; J trimming: 7 bases; junction bases outside the gene matches: 10. The CDR3 spells CASRGAGGKWEQYF. The DNA of the CDR3 is TGTGCCAGCAGGGGAGCGGGAGGAAAATGGGAGCAGTACTTC.

This clonotype was recorded many times. The V gene is TRBV2, the J gene TRBJ1-2; tentative D call: TRBD1 (6 bases). Trimming stripped 3 bases from V and 8 bases from J, with 19 bases between. The germline gives CDR1 SNHLY, CDR2 FYNNEI. The CDR3 is 15 residues long. CDR3 amino acids: CASSEVPQQGSGYTF. The CDR3 nucleotides are TGTGCCAGCAGTGAGGTCCCCCAACAGGGATCCGGCTACACCTTC. The full variable domain, with the rest looked up from reference TRBV2 and TRBJ1-2, is EPEVTQTPSHQVTQMGQEVILRCVPISNHLYFYWYRQILGQKVEFLVSFYNNEISEKSEIFDDQFSVERPDGSNFTLKIRSTKLEDSAMYFCASSEVPQQGSGYTFGSGTRLTVV.

At least ten counts were recorded for this clonotype. The CDR3, as DNA: TGTGCCAGCAGTAGGGCAGGTCGGGCGTCCTCTGGAAACACCATATATTTT. The encoded protein is CASSRAGRASSGNTIYF. This chain connects TRBV6-4 to TRBJ1-3; D uncertain. The ends were cut back, 5 bases at V and 0 bases at J, with 17 bases in the middle. Germline assignment: CDR1 MRHNA and CDR2 SNTAGT. CDR3 length equals 17 residues.

A note on this clonotype: Since a much larger clone is just one base distant, this may be a read error. The chain has TRBV6-1 and TRBJ2-5; 7 nucleotides agree with TRBD1. CDR1 and CDR2 from the germline V gene are MNHNS and SASEGT. The CDR3 loop spans 15 amino acids. Unmatched junction bases numbered 13, after V lost 6 bases and J lost 6 bases. DNA of the CDR3: TGTGCCAGCAGGGCCACAGGGGTGCGGGCTAAGACCCAGTACTTC. As protein: CASRATGVRAKTQYF.